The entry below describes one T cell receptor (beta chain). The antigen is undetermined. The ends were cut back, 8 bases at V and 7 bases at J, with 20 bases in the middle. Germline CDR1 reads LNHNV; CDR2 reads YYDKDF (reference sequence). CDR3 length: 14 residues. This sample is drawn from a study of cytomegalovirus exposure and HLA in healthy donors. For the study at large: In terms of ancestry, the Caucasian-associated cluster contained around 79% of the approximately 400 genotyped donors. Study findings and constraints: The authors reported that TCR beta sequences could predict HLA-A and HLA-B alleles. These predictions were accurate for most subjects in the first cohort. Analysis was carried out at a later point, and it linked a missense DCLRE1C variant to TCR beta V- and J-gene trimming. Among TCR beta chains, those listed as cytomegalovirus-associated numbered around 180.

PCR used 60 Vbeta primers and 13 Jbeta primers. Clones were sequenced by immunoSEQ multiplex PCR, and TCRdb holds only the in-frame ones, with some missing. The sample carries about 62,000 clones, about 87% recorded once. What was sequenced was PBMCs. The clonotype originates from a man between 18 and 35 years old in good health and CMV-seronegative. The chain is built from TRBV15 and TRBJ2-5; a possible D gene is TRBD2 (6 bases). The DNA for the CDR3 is TGTGCCACCGAGAGGGGCGGGACGAACTGGACCCAGTACTTC. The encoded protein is CATERGGTNWTQYF.